This T cell receptor (beta chain) was captured by sequencing in a study of technical replicates of blood from a few donors. CDR3 length: 14 residues. The repertoire was sequenced with immunoSEQ multiplex PCR; TCRdb's copy has only in-frame clones and lacks some. Of approximately 78,000 clones listed, about 95% are singletons. The chain employs TRBV12-1 and TRBJ2-7; the tabulated D call, TRBD2, remains unverified against the DNA. TRBV12-1 is flagged as a pseudogene. The sequence was obtained from a human donor in good health. The specimen was T cells isolated from PBMCs. The CDR3 protein is CASSPQLELYEQYF. In DNA form, the CDR3 reads TGTGCCAGCAGCCCTCAATTGGAGCTCTACGAGCAGTACTTC.